This TCR beta chain was sequenced for a study of blood T cell repertoires in COVID-19. Background on the study: The cDNA or gDNA used as material had been derived from T cells, B-cell-depleted T cells, or PBMCs.

Germline trimming cut 9 bases from V and 0 bases from J; bases unmatched to any gene: 20. Germline CDR1 LGHNT, CDR2 FRNRAP. CDR3 length: 20 amino acids. Clones were sequenced by immunoSEQ multiplex PCR, and TCRdb holds only the in-frame ones, with some missing. The table has about 270,000 clones, approximately 81% seen once. The sequence was obtained from a woman in her sixties or seventies with active or convalescent COVID-19. J is TRBJ2-4 and V is TRBV12-5; 10 bases agree with TRBD2. Sequenced sample: peripheral blood. CDR3 nucleotide sequence: TGTGCTAGGGTTATCGAGAGCGGGACTAGCGCGCCACTAGCCAAAAACATTCAGTACTTC. Its protein product is CARVIESGTSAPLAKNIQYF.